This T cell receptor beta chain appears in the sequencing data of a study of breast tumors, draining lymph nodes, adjacent tissues (dated by TCRdb to about 2016). For context, the study as a whole: Breast cancer patients provided tumor, adjacent nontumor tissue and axillary lymph nodes, and the study compared the TCR beta repertoires across these three sources. In human breast cancer, the study set out to evaluate how tumor, surrounding tissue and draining lymph node repertoires relate to one another and whether T cells may move between these sites. General findings and caveats noted by the study authors: The data were considered consistent with most tumor T cells being derived from the lymph node and subsequently expanding within tumor tissue. The study presented the conclusion that tumor T cells originate in lymph nodes as consistent with a hypothesis, not as something directly demonstrated. Tumor T-cell repertoires showed less diversity than lymph node repertoires and more diversity than nontumor tissue repertoires, and tumor T-cell repertoires showed preferential V and J gene usage. Tumor and nontumor tissue repertoires were significantly more similar in luminal-like than in basal-like breast cancer.

The reads were generated on an Illumina HiSeq 2000. TCR beta chain libraries were generated through multiplex PCR amplification. The amplified TCR beta chain products were analyzed by high-throughput sequencing. The public reads were reprocessed in TCRdb via fastp at Q25 and MiXCR, keeping in-frame beta chains. Each entry merges the rows of one CDR3 protein and shows their most common DNA and genes. This sample holds 200,000 to 300,000 distinct CDR3 sequences; 30% were observed only once. The top ten clones comprise about 1.2% of the sample. CDR1 and CDR2 are read off the germline V gene as SGHDT and YYEEEE. The CDR3 contains 13 residues, cysteine and phenylalanine counted. The CDR3 DNA has 39 bases and is translated from base 1. V and J lose 2 bases and 5 bases, and a span of 11 bases separates them. The lymph node samples were taken from the axillary draining lymph nodes of breast cancer patients.

In regard to this clonotype: The specificity of this receptor is unknown. The input lacks base qualities; no much larger clone sits a single base away.

Sequences were obtained from axillary lymph node tissue. The origin of this receptor is a female donor with breast cancer. Some clones in this sample may be carry-over from other donors' samples. The rearrangement combines TRBV5-6 with TRBJ2-7, with the D gene uncertain. The CDR3 amino acid sequence is: CASSFKGPDEQYF. DNA sequence: TGTGCCAGCAGCTTCAAAGGCCCAGACGAGCAGTACTTC.